Listed here are 18 T cell receptor beta chains from one sample, sequenced in a study of cytomegalovirus exposure and HLA in healthy donors. Both 60 Vbeta primers and 13 Jbeta primers went into the PCR. Clones were sequenced by immunoSEQ multiplex PCR, and TCRdb holds only the in-frame ones, with some missing. Of more than 100,000 clones in the sample, less than 90% were seen once. The sequenced material came from PBMCs. The receptors were gathered from a man in his forties or fifties in good health and CMV-seronegative.

The chain joins TRBV11-2 to TRBJ1-2, with D tentatively TRBD1 (6 bases). The CDR3 runs 13 residues. Trimming left V 11 bases short and J 5 bases short, with 18 bases between. From germline, CDR1 is SGHAT and CDR2 FQNNGV. The CDR3 region is CACGRGGEYGYTF. CDR3 nucleotides: TGTGCCTGCGGGAGGGGGGGGGAGTATGGCTACACCTTC. The full variable domain, in which reference TRBV11-2 and TRBJ1-2 provide the parts outside the CDR3, is EAGVAQSPRYKIIEKRQSVAFWCNPISGHATLYWYQQILGQGPKLLIQFQNNGVVDDSQLPKDRFSAERLKGVDSTLKIQPAKLEDSAVYLCACGRGGEYGYTFGSGTRLTVV.

This chain joins TRBV7-9 and TRBJ1-3; D remains ambiguous. This CDR3 has 12 amino acids. The ends were cut back, 10 bases at V and 3 bases at J, with 10 bases in the middle. CDR1 and CDR2 (germline): SEHNR, FQNEAQ (reference sequence). The CDR3 protein is CAIHRDGNTIYF. The CDR3 DNA is TGTGCCATTCATCGGGATGGAAACACCATATATTTT.

In DNA form, the CDR3 reads TGTGCCAGTAGGATTGGCAGGACAGAGGGAGAAAAACTGTTTTTT. It specifies CASRIGRTEGEKLFF. The chain carries TRBV19 and TRBJ1-4; D is possibly TRBD1 (6 bases). CDR3 length equals 15 residues. The germline gives CDR1 LNHDA, CDR2 SQIVND (reference sequence). The germline V and J ends were trimmed by 6 bases and 8 bases, with 19 bases remaining between them.

This sequence joins TRBV7-9 and TRBJ2-7; a possible D gene is TRBD2 (5 bases). Trimming cost V 0 bases and J 4 bases, with 16 bases left between them. This CDR3 spans 16 amino acids. Germline V gives CDR1 SEHNR, CDR2 FQNEAQ (reference sequence). This CDR3 is CASSLAGGQEEYEQYF. Here the CDR3 DNA reads TGTGCCAGCAGCTTAGCCGGTGGGCAGGAGGAGTACGAGCAGTACTTC. The variable domain in full, completed from reference TRBV7-9 and TRBJ2-7, reads DTGVSQNPRHKITKRGQNVTFRCDPISEHNRLYWYRQTLGQGPEFLTYFQNEAQLEKSRLLSDRFSAERPKGSFSTLEIQRTEQGDSAMYLCASSLAGGQEEYEQYFGPGTRLTVT.

The V gene is TRBV25-1, the J gene TRBJ2-3; 9 bases are shared with TRBD1. The CDR3 contains 15 residues. Losses at the gene ends were 6 bases for V and 2 bases for J; bases not matched to a gene: 6. The V gene's germline CDR1 is MGHDK and CDR2 SYGVNS. The CDR3 nucleotides are TGTGCCAGCAGAGAGACAGGGGGTTCCACAGATACGCAGTATTTT. Translating gives CASRETGGSTDTQYF. Full variable domain (outside the CDR3, taken from reference TRBV25-1 and TRBJ2-3): EADIYQTPRYLVIGTGKKITLECSQTMGHDKMYWYQQDPGMELHLIHYSYGVNSTEKGDLSSESTVSRIRTEHFPLTLESARPSHTSQYLCASRETGGSTDTQYFGPGTRLTVL.

This chain connects TRBV7-9 to TRBJ2-1; 12 nucleotides align to TRBD2. Trimming cost V 5 bases and J 4 bases; bases outside gene matches: 6. The V gene's germline CDR1 is SEHNR and CDR2 FQNEAQ (reference sequence). The CDR3 consists of 16 residues. In DNA form, the CDR3 reads TGTGCCAGCAGCCCGACTAGCGGGAGTTCTTACAATGAGCAGTTCTTC. Protein sequence: CASSPTSGSSYNEQFF. Combining the CDR3 with reference TRBV7-9 and TRBJ2-1 gives the whole variable domain DTGVSQNPRHKITKRGQNVTFRCDPISEHNRLYWYRQTLGQGPEFLTYFQNEAQLEKSRLLSDRFSAERPKGSFSTLEIQRTEQGDSAMYLCASSPTSGSSYNEQFFGPGTRLTVL.

V and J are TRBV7-3 and TRBJ2-2, with D possibly being TRBD1 (6 bases). The CDR3 is 15 amino acids. Germline V gene data show CDR1 as SGHTA and CDR2 as FQGTGA. V lost 5 bases to trimming and J lost 4 bases, with 14 bases between them. CDR3 DNA: TGTGCCAGCAGCACCAAGGGGGACGGCACCGGGGAGCTGTTTTTT. This sequence encodes CASSTKGDGTGELFF.

The chain links TRBV2 to TRBJ2-5, with 11 bases matching TRBD1. This CDR3 has 13 amino acids. Germline CDR1 SNHLY, CDR2 FYNNEI. The junction had 4 bases not matched to a gene; V was cut back by 9 bases and J by 4 bases. The CDR3 region is CARGQGAGETQYF. Written as DNA, the CDR3 is TGTGCCAGAGGACAGGGGGCCGGAGAGACCCAGTACTTC.

This clone has a single count. This chain joins TRBV19 and TRBJ2-3, with D possibly TRBD2 on 6 matching bases. The V gene lost 1 base and the J gene lost 1 base, with 9 bases spanning the gap. The CDR3 spans 15 residues. In germline, CDR1 is LNHDA, CDR2 SQIVND (reference sequence). The CDR3 DNA follows: TGTGCCAGTAGTATAGGGGCTAGCGGCACAGATACGCAGTATTTT. It is translated as CASSIGASGTDTQYF.

On this clone: Germline and junction disagree at one end, which may indicate a read error. The chain recombines TRBV7-2 with TRBJ1-2; possible D gene TRBD1, 5 bases. Germline CDR1 and CDR2: SGHTA and FQGNSA. CDR3 size: 14 residues. The CDR3 region has the DNA TGTGCCAGCAGCTTAGCGCGGGGTTCGGGGGAGGTCCTCTTC. It translates to CASSLARGSGEVLF.

The genes are TRBV12-5 and TRBJ2-5, with 10 bases identical to TRBD1. Trimming removed 5 bases from V and 3 bases from J; junction bases left unmatched: 3. This CDR3 region has 14 residues. CDR1 and CDR2 (germline): LGHNT, FRNRAP. In DNA, the CDR3 is TGTGCTAGTGGTCCCGGGACAGGGGAAGAGACCCAGTACTTC. Protein product: CASGPGTGEETQYF.

V usage is TRBV13 and J usage is TRBJ2-3; 14 bases agree with TRBD2. J was trimmed by 0 bases and V by 5 bases; bases with no gene match: 4. CDR1 is PRHDT, CDR2 FYEKMQ, per germline (reference sequence). This CDR3 is 17 amino acids long. Here the CDR3 reads CASSKGLAGASTDTQYF. The CDR3 DNA is TGTGCCAGCAGCAAGGGACTAGCGGGGGCAAGCACAGATACGCAGTATTTT.

This clone was counted once. The chain uses TRBV7-9 and TRBJ2-7, with TRBD2 identical over 14 bases. Germline assignment: CDR1 SEHNR and CDR2 FQNEAQ (reference sequence). The CDR3 is made up of 19 amino acids. V trimming: 1 base; J trimming: 2 bases; junction bases outside the gene matches: 10. As DNA, the CDR3 is TGTGCCAGCAGCTTAGGACCGGGACTAGCGGGGGCCATCACCTACGAGCAGTACTTC. Protein sequence: CASSLGPGLAGAITYEQYF.

The chain recombines TRBV30 with TRBJ2-1; 9 bases map to TRBD1. Germline lookup yields CDR1 GTSNPN and CDR2 SVGIG (reference sequence). The V and J ends lost 2 bases and 8 bases, in that order; junction bases with no gene match: 4. The CDR3 spans 13 residues. The CDR3 coding sequence is TGTGCCTGGAGTATGGACAGGGGTGATGAGCAGTTCTTC. The encoded protein is CAWSMDRGDEQFF.

The chain is built from TRBV28 and TRBJ2-1; 16 bases match TRBD2. CDR1 and CDR2 from the germline V gene are MDHEN and SYDVKM. The CDR3 runs to 17 residues. V shed 5 bases and J 10 bases; nucleotides not matched to a gene: 11. The CDR3 DNA is TGTGCCAGCAGTCTCATTCCGGGACTAGCGGGGGGGCGGGAGCAGTTCTTC. The encoded protein is CASSLIPGLAGGREQFF.

The chain recombines TRBV7-2 with TRBJ2-7; 8 bases are shared with TRBD2. The CDR3 runs 14 residues. V shed 5 bases and J 3 bases; nucleotides not matched to a gene: 6. Germline CDR1 SGHTA, CDR2 FQGNSA. CDR3 nucleotides: TGTGCCAGCAGCGAGGGACTAGTCTACTACGAGCAGTACTTC. This encodes CASSEGLVYYEQYF.

The chain employs TRBV19 and TRBJ1-6; 7 bases agree with TRBD1. V gave up 6 bases and J gave up 6 bases; unmatched junction bases: 11. Per germline, CDR1 LNHDA and CDR2 SQIVND (reference sequence). The CDR3 is made up of 16 amino acids. This chain's CDR3 is CASSFLAGGSNSPLHF. The CDR3 nucleotides read TGTGCCAGTAGCTTCCTGGCAGGGGGAAGTAATTCACCCCTCCACTTT.

About this clone itself: The germline gene is not matched at one end of the junction; a read error may be the cause. J is TRBJ2-2 and V is TRBV7-7; D is unresolved. CDR1 and CDR2 from the germline V gene are SSHAT and FNYEAQ (reference sequence). This CDR3 comprises 14 residues. The CDR3 DNA sequence: TGTGCTAGCAGCTTAGACTGGAACACCGGGGAGCTGTTTTTT. It specifies CASSLDWNTGELFF.